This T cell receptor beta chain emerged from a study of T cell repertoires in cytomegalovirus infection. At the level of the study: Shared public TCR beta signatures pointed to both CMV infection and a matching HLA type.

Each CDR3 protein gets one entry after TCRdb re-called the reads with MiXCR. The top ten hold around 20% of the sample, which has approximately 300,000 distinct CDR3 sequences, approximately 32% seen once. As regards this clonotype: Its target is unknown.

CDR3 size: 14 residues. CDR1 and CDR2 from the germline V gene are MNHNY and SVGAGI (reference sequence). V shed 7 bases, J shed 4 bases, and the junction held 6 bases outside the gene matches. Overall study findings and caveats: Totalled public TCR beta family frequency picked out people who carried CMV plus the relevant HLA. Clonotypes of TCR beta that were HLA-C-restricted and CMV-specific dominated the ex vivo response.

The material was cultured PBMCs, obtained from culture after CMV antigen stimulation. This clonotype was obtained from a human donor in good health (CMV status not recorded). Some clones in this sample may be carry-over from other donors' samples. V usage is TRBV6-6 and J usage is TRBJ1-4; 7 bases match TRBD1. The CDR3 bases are TGTGCCAGCATGAGGGACAGACTTAATGAAAAACTGTTTTTT. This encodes CASMRDRLNEKLFF.